The rows below give T cell receptor beta chains drawn from one sample of a study of cytomegalovirus exposure and HLA in healthy donors. TCRdb keeps only in-frame clones here, not all; method: immunoSEQ multiplex PCR. The repertoire includes about 160,000 clones, 80% to 90% of them detected once, and 2% to 2.5% sits in the top ten. The specimen was PBMCs. Receptors were obtained from a woman between 18 and 30 years old in good health and CMV-seronegative. The CDR3 runs from the conserved cysteine through the conserved F or W. D genes are given only for firm matches. Clone size is stated in some rows and not others, as once, few, many or a class when expanded.

d_gene,j_gene,abundance,v_gene,CDR3aa,CDR3nt
.,TRBJ2-1,.,TRBV9,CASSVGASDLYNEQFF,TGTGCCAGCAGCGTTGGGGCTTCGGACCTATACAATGAGCAGTTCTTC
.,TRBJ2-7,.,TRBV13,CASSLTGGPYEQYF,TGTGCCAGCAGCCTGACAGGAGGTCCCTACGAGCAGTACTTC
.,TRBJ1-2,once,TRBV6-6,CASRPTGNYGYTF,TGTGCCAGCAGACCCACAGGAAACTATGGCTACACCTTC
.,TRBJ1-1,.,TRBV18,CASSPQWQGNTEAFF,TGTGCCAGCTCACCTCAGTGGCAGGGGAACACTGAAGCTTTCTTT
.,TRBJ2-2,.,TRBV5-6,CASSFGGGGGTGELFF,TGTGCCAGCAGCTTTGGAGGTGGGGGAGGCACCGGGGAGCTGTTTTTT
TRBD1,TRBJ2-7,.,TRBV13,CASSLGTGTSYEQYF,TGTGCCAGCAGCTTAGGGACAGGGACCTCCTACGAGCAGTACTTC
.,TRBJ1-3,.,TRBV4-1,CASSQEAGSSGNTIYF,TGCGCCAGCAGCCAAGAGGCGGGGAGCTCTGGAAACACCATATATTTT
TRBD1,TRBJ2-5,few,TRBV19,CASSISGQGAQETQYF,TGTGCCAGTAGTATATCAGGACAGGGGGCTCAAGAGACCCAGTACTTC
.,TRBJ1-2,.,TRBV5-1,CASSLTADNYGYTF,TGCGCCAGCAGCTTGACAGCTGATAACTATGGCTACACCTTC
.,TRBJ2-1,.,TRBV7-2,CASSLLHNLARDEQFF,TGTGCCAGCAGCTTATTGCACAACTTAGCCCGGGATGAGCAGTTCTTC
TRBD1,TRBJ2-2,.,TRBV4-3,CASSSGTANTGELFF,TGCGCCAGCAGCTCCGGGACAGCCAACACCGGGGAGCTGTTTTTT
TRBD2,TRBJ2-3,.,TRBV4-2,CASSRTSGRTDTQYF,TGTGCCAGCAGCAGGACTAGCGGGCGCACAGATACGCAGTATTTT
.,TRBJ2-5,.,TRBV29-1,CSATRGETQYF,TGCAGCGCGACCCGAGGGGAGACCCAGTACTTC